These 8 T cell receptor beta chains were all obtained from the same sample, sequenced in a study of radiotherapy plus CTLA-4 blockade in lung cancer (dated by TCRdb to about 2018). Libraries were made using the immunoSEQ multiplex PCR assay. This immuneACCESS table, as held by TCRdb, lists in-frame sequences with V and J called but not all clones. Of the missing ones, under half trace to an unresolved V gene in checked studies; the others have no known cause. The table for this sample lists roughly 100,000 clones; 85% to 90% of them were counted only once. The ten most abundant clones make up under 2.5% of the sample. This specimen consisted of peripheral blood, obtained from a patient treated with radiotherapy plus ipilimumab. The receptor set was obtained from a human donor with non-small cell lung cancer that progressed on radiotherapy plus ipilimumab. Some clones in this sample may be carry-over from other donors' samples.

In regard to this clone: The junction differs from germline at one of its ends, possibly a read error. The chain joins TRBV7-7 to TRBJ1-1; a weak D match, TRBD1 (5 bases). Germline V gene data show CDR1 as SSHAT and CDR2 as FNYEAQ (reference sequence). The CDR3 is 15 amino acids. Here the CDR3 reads CASSPFPRGRPEAFF. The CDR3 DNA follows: TGTGCTAGCAGCCCATTCCCGCGGGGGAGACCTGAAGCTTTCTTT.

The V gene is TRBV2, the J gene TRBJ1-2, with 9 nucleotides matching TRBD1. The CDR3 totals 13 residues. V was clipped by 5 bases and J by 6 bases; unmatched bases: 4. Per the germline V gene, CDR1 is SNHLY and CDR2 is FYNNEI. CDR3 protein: CASSTGTGNGYTF. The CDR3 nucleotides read TGTGCCAGCAGTACCGGGACAGGGAATGGCTACACCTTC.

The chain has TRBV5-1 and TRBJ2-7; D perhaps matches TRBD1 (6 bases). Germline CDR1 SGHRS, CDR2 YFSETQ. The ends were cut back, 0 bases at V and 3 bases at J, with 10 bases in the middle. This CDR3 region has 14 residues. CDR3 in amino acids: CASSLEAGVYEQYF. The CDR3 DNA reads TGCGCCAGCAGCTTGGAGGCAGGGGTCTACGAGCAGTACTTC.

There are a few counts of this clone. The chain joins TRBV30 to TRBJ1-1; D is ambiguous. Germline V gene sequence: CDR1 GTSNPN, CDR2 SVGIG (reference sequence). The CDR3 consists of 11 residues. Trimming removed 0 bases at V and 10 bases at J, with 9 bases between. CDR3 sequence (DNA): TGTGCCTGGAGTGTACTATTCAGAGCTTTCTTT. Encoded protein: CAWSVLFRAFF. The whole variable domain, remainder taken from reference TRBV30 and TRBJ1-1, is SQTIHQWPATLVQPVGSPLSLECTVEGTSNPNLYWYRQAAGRGLQLLFYSVGIGQISSEVPQNLSASRPQDRQFILSSKKLLLSDSGFYLCAWSVLFRAFFGQGTRLTVV.

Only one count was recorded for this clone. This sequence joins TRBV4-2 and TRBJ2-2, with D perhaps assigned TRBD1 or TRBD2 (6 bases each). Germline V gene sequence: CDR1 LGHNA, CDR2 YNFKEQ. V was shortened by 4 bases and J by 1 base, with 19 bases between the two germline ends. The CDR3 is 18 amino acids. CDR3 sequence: CASSPYAGGIKNTGELFF. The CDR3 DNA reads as TGTGCCAGCAGCCCGTATGCCGGGGGCATTAAGAACACCGGGGAGCTGTTTTTT.

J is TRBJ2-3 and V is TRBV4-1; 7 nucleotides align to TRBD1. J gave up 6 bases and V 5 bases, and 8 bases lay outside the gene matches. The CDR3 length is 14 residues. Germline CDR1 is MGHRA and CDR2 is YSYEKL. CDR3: CASSGPTGTDTQYF. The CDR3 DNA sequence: TGCGCCAGCAGCGGGCCGACAGGGACCGATACGCAGTATTTT.

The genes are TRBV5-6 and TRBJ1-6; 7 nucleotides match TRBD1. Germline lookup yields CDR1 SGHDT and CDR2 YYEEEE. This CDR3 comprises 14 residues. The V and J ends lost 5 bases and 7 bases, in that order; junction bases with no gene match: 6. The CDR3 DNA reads TGTGCCAGCAGATCCGGGACAGAGAATTCACCCCTCCACTTT. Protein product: CASRSGTENSPLHF.

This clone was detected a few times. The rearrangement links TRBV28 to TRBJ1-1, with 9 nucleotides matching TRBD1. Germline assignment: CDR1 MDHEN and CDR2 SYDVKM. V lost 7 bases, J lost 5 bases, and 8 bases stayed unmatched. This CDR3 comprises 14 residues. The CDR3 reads CASTRGQGGTEAFF. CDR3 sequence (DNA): TGTGCCAGCACCAGGGGACAGGGAGGAACTGAAGCTTTCTTT. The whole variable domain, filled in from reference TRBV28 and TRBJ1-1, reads DVKVTQSSRYLVKRTGEKVFLECVQDMDHENMFWYRQDPGLGLRLIYFSYDVKMKEKGDIPEGYSVSREKKERFSLILESASTNQTSMYLCASTRGQGGTEAFFGQGTRLTVV.